What follows are 3 T cell receptor beta chains derived from one specimen sequenced in a study of blood T cell repertoires in COVID-19. Method: immunoSEQ multiplex PCR; TCRdb's copy keeps in-frame clones and lacks some. There are about 110,000 clones in the sample; 80% to 85% occur only once, and around 0.77% lies in the top ten. The sequenced material came from peripheral blood. The receptor source for this set is an older woman with acute or convalescent COVID-19.

V is TRBV11-2 and J is TRBJ2-1; 7 nucleotides match TRBD2. CDR3 length: 16 residues. Germline V gives CDR1 SGHAT, CDR2 FQNNGV. V dropped 2 bases and J dropped 4; count of bases not matched to a gene: 8. For the CDR3, the DNA is TGTGCCAGCAGCTTATCTCCTAGCGGATCTTACAATGAGCAGTTCTTC. Translation: CASSLSPSGSYNEQFF.

The V call is TRBV3-1 (or the pseudogene TRBV3-2), the J call TRBJ2-7; TRBD2 matches at 7 bases. V gave up 4 bases and J gave up 4 bases; unmatched junction bases: 10. The CDR3 has 15 amino acids. Per the germline V gene, CDR1 is LGHDT and CDR2 is YNNKEL (reference sequence). CDR3 loop: CASSPSGASRYEQYF. As DNA, the CDR3 is TGTGCCAGCAGCCCAAGCGGGGCTAGCAGGTACGAGCAGTACTTC.

The chain couples TRBV3-1 (or the pseudogene TRBV3-2) to TRBJ1-6, with 10 positions matching TRBD1. This CDR3 has 15 amino acids. Per the germline V gene, CDR1 is LGHDT and CDR2 is YNNKEL (reference sequence). The V gene end was trimmed by 4 bases and the J gene end by 13 bases; junction bases not matched to a gene: 10. The CDR3 region has the DNA TGTGCCAGCAGCCCCACCGGGACAGGGGTTAGTCCCCTCCACTTT. Its translation is CASSPTGTGVSPLHF.